Listed below are T cell receptor beta chains from one sample, sequenced in a study of regulatory T cells in long-lasting Graves disease. Using its own MiXCR run on the multiplex PCR reads, TCRdb lists one record per CDR3 protein. The sample contains fewer than 650,000 distinct CDR3 sequences, roughly 15% of which appear only once. The same specimen was also included in a second study, on T cells in Graves' hyperthyroidism and ophthalmopathy.

The starting material was peripheral blood mononuclear cells (PBMCs), obtained at new diagnosis, from a patient treated with antithyroid drugs. The origin of the receptors is a woman aged 25 to 45 with Graves disease. Both conserved end residues are part of each CDR3. D genes are given only for firm matches. A row's size may be missing; if present it is once, few, many or a size class.

v_gene	j_gene	d_gene	abundance	CDR3aa	CDR3nt
TRBV20-1	TRBJ2-7	TRBD1	-	CRAQRGTGGGWRAYGQYF	TGCAGGGCACAACGGGGCACAGGGGGAGGATGGAGGGCCTACGGGCAGTACTTC
TRBV28	TRBJ2-7	-	-	CASGVDRSYEQYF	TGTGCCAGCGGTGTTGACAGGAGCTACGAGCAGTACTTC
TRBV6-2/TRBV6-3	TRBJ2-7	TRBD2	many	CASSRTSPQRTYEQYF	TGTGCCAGCAGTAGGACTAGCCCACAAAGAACCTACGAGCAGTACTTC
TRBV12-3/TRBV12-4	TRBJ1-2	TRBD1	many	CASRSGQGSYGYTF	TGTGCCAGCAGATCCGGACAGGGGTCGTATGGCTACACCTTC
TRBV7-8	TRBJ2-3	-	-	CASSYLGGTTDTQYF	TGTGCCAGCAGCTACCTTGGGGGGACCACAGATACGCAGTATTTT
TRBV29-1	TRBJ2-4	-	many	CSVERDRDIQYF	TGCAGCGTTGAGCGGGATCGCGACATTCAGTACTTC
TRBV12-5	TRBJ2-2	TRBD1	few	CASASGTGKSHGELFF	TGTGCTAGTGCCTCCGGGACAGGGAAAAGTCACGGGGAGCTGTTTTTT
TRBV27	TRBJ1-2	TRBD1	many	CASSPRTGGAYGYTF	TGTGCCAGCAGTCCGCGGACAGGCGGGGCCTATGGCTACACCTTC
TRBV20-1	TRBJ2-1	-	many	CSARGPGTARDEQFF	TGCAGTGCTAGAGGACCCGGGACGGCCCGGGATGAGCAGTTCTTC
TRBV6-2/TRBV6-3	TRBJ1-6	TRBD1	once	CASSRRRTGAYNSPLHF	TGTGCCAGCAGTCGGCGCCGGACAGGGGCGTATAATTCACCCCTCCACTTT